One and the same sample provided the 25 T cell receptor beta chains below, sequenced in a study of T cell responses to AZD1222 COVID-19 vaccine. Produced via immunoSEQ multiplex PCR; TCRdb's table is partial and in-frame only. Of around 120,000 clones listed, 90% were seen once; the top ten hold around 6.9%. The sample here was peripheral blood, taken on day 0 of AZD1222 vaccination. The receptors shown here come from an adult in good health.

The chain has TRBV11-3 and TRBJ2-2; no reliable D call. Germline values: CDR1 SGHNT, CDR2 YENEEA. The CDR3 runs to 14 residues. V was clipped by 4 bases and J by 7 bases, with 13 bases between them. CDR3 in amino acids: CASSSFFGVGELFF. For the CDR3, the DNA is TGTGCCAGCAGCTCCTTCTTCGGTGTCGGGGAGCTGTTTTTT.

The CDR3 coding sequence is TGTGCCAGCAGCCGGGACAGGGGCAAGAATGAGCAGTTCTTC. Translating gives CASSRDRGKNEQFF. The chain links TRBV7-9 to TRBJ2-1; TRBD1 aligns across 10 bases. The V gene end was trimmed by 5 bases and the J gene end by 7 bases; junction bases not matched to a gene: 5. The V gene's germline CDR1 is SEHNR and CDR2 FQNEAQ (reference sequence). CDR3 length: 14 residues.

This clone came up a few times. The V gene is TRBV5-1, the J gene TRBJ2-7; D could derive from TRBD1 or TRBD2 (5 bases each). Germline lookup yields CDR1 SGHRS and CDR2 YFSETQ. Trimming took off 0 bases at V and 5 bases at J, with 15 bases between the two ends. There are 15 residues in the CDR3. Here the CDR3 DNA reads TGCGCCAGCAGCTTGGTTTGGGGGAATCCCAACGAGCAGTACTTC. Protein sequence: CASSLVWGNPNEQYF.

The chain carries TRBV9 and TRBJ1-3; no firm D call. Germline V gene lookup returns CDR1 SGDLS and CDR2 YYNGEE. The CDR3 is 14 amino acids. V lost 3 bases and J lost 3, with 10 bases in between. The CDR3 here is CASSGGRFGNTIYF. As DNA, the CDR3 is TGTGCCAGCAGCGGGGGTAGGTTTGGAAACACCATATATTTT.

CDR3 nucleotide sequence: TGTGCCAGCAGCTTGGATCCCGTCTACGAGCAGTACTTC. This codes for CASSLDPVYEQYF. The chain links TRBV5-4 to TRBJ2-7; D not resolved. From germline, CDR1 is SGHNT and CDR2 YYREEE (reference sequence). The CDR3 contains 13 residues. Trimming removed 0 bases from V and 3 bases from J, with 7 bases in between.

The rearrangement uses TRBV28 and TRBJ1-5; D unresolved. V lost 4 bases, J lost 5 bases, and 3 bases lay in between. The CDR3 has 11 residues. CDR1 and CDR2 (germline): MDHEN, SYDVKM. CDR3 residues: CASSSDQPQHF. The CDR3 bases are TGTGCCAGCAGTTCAGATCAGCCCCAGCATTTT.

The V gene is TRBV5-1, the J gene TRBJ2-3; D may match TRBD1 or TRBD2 (5 bases each). Germline V CDR1 and CDR2: SGHRS, YFSETQ. Trimming removed 0 bases at V and 3 bases at J, with 11 bases between. This CDR3 is 15 amino acids long. CDR3 sequence (DNA): TGCGCCAGCAGCTTGGATGGGACGGGAACAGATACGCAGTATTTT. It specifies CASSLDGTGTDTQYF.

V usage is TRBV6-6 and J usage is TRBJ2-6, with D uncertain. The CDR3 extends over 14 amino acids. Between the trimmed V and J ends, which lost 5 bases and 1 base, there was a span of 6 bases. The V gene's germline CDR1 is MNHNY and CDR2 SVGAGI (reference sequence). The CDR3 is CASSGTSGANVLTF. For the CDR3, the DNA is TGTGCCAGCAGTGGCACTTCTGGGGCCAACGTCCTGACTTTC.

V is TRBV28 and J is TRBJ2-7, with 7 nucleotides matching TRBD2. This CDR3 is 15 amino acids long. The germline CDR1 and CDR2 sequences are MDHEN and SYDVKM. Trimming removed 3 bases from V and 2 bases from J; junction bases left unmatched: 7. DNA of the CDR3: TGTGCCAGCAGTTTCCCCGGGGGGTGGGCCTACGAGCAGTACTTC. This gives the protein CASSFPGGWAYEQYF.

The chain couples TRBV21-1 to TRBJ1-3; TRBD1 is the table's D call, not checked against the DNA. TRBV21-1 is noted as a pseudogene. The CDR3 sequence is 20 residues long. CDR3 region: CASSKVQGGASFYSGNTIYF. DNA for the CDR3: TGTGCCAGCAGCAAAGTTCAAGGGGGCGCCTCATTCTACTCTGGAAACACCATATATTTT.

The rearrangement uses TRBV7-6 and TRBJ2-1, with 8 nucleotides matching TRBD2. Unmatched junction bases numbered 11, after V lost 5 bases and J lost 5 bases. This CDR3 spans 16 amino acids. The germline CDR1 and CDR2 sequences are SGHVS and FNYEAQ. CDR3 DNA sequence: TGTGCCAGCAGCACCCGGGGGGGGGTTCTTGACAATGAGCAGTTCTTC. As protein: CASSTRGGVLDNEQFF.

This clone was seen only once. The chain joins TRBV2 to TRBJ1-2; no firm D call. Trimming took off 6 bases at V and 4 bases at J, with 15 bases between the two ends. Germline CDR1 reads SNHLY; CDR2 reads FYNNEI. The CDR3 consists of 14 residues. The CDR3 DNA follows: TGTGCCAGCAGGTATGAGGAAGGTACCTATGGCTACACCTTC. It is translated as CASRYEEGTYGYTF.

The V and J genes are TRBV28 and TRBJ1-6, with D maybe TRBD1 (6 bases). CDR1 is MDHEN, CDR2 SYDVKM, per germline. This CDR3 contains 15 residues. V was pared by 6 bases and J by 7 bases, with 16 bases between. The CDR3 loop is CASRPGAIPNSPLHF. The CDR3 DNA reads TGTGCCAGCAGGCCAGGGGCGATACCCAATTCACCCCTCCACTTT.

The chain joins TRBV19 to TRBJ2-2; D unresolved. The V end was cut by 3 bases, the J end by 2 bases, with 7 bases between. CDR1 is LNHDA and CDR2 is SQIVND in the germline V gene (reference sequence). This CDR3 has 14 residues. The CDR3 bases are TGTGCCAGTAGTATTATGGGTAACACCGGGGAGCTGTTTTTT. Its translation: CASSIMGNTGELFF.

The chain combines TRBV27 with TRBJ1-1; a possible D gene is TRBD1 (6 bases). The CDR3 covers 15 residues. V lost 5 bases to trimming and J lost 1 base, with 14 bases between them. Germline V gene sequence: CDR1 MNHEY, CDR2 SMNVEV (reference sequence). The CDR3 loop is CASSPQRGSNTEAFF. Written as DNA, the CDR3 is TGTGCCAGCAGTCCTCAGAGGGGGTCGAACACTGAAGCTTTCTTT.

The chain combines TRBV6-2 or TRBV6-3 with TRBJ2-4, with 9 positions matching TRBD2. Germline loops: CDR1 MNHEY, CDR2 SVGEGT. This CDR3 region has 18 residues. The J segment lost 1 base and the V segment lost 0 bases, leaving 7 bases of the junction unmatched. The CDR3 DNA is TGTGCCAGCAGTTACTCGATATCGACTAGCGGTGCCAAAAACATTCAGTACTTC. Amino acid sequence: CASSYSISTSGAKNIQYF.

The chain joins TRBV19 to TRBJ2-7; the match to TRBD2 covers 11 bases. Germline CDR1 LNHDA, CDR2 SQIVND (reference sequence). The CDR3 is made up of 16 amino acids. V shed 0 bases and J 7 bases; nucleotides not matched to a gene: 8. CDR3 sequence reads: CASSIELAGGPEEQYF. CDR3 in DNA: TGTGCCAGTAGTATAGAGTTAGCGGGAGGGCCAGAGGAGCAGTACTTC.

This rearrangement joins TRBV2 to TRBJ2-1, with D possibly TRBD2 on 5 matching bases. CDR1 is SNHLY, CDR2 FYNNEI, per germline. Trimming took off 3 bases at V and 3 bases at J, with 15 bases between the two ends. This CDR3 has 16 amino acids. The DNA for the CDR3 is TGTGCCAGCAGTGAGTTTTCCTCCGCGGGCTACAATGAGCAGTTCTTC. Translation gives CASSEFSSAGYNEQFF. Together with reference TRBV2 and TRBJ2-1, the CDR3 gives the full variable domain: EPEVTQTPSHQVTQMGQEVILRCVPISNHLYFYWYRQILGQKVEFLVSFYNNEISEKSEIFDDQFSVERPDGSNFTLKIRSTKLEDSAMYFCASSEFSSAGYNEQFFGPGTRLTVL.

V usage is TRBV4-3 and J usage is TRBJ2-1; D is perhaps TRBD1 (8 bases). Per germline, CDR1 LGHNA and CDR2 YSLEER. V was pared by 3 bases and J by 5 bases, with 23 bases between. The CDR3 length is 18 residues. CDR3 sequence: CASSHTGGGRAYNNEQFF. The DNA for the CDR3 is TGCGCCAGCAGCCATACAGGGGGGGGGAGGGCCTATAACAATGAGCAGTTCTTC.

As DNA, the CDR3 is TGTGCCAGCAGTTGGGGACAGGGTAATCAGCCCCAGCATTTT. Protein sequence: CASSWGQGNQPQHF. The V call is TRBV6-5, the J call TRBJ1-5; 9 bases align to TRBD1. J lost 4 bases, V lost 4 bases, and 2 bases had no gene match. This CDR3 comprises 14 residues. Germline assignment: CDR1 MNHEY and CDR2 SVGAGI.

The gene calls are TRBV6-5 and TRBJ2-7; TRBD2 is a possible D gene (5 bases). CDR1 is MNHEY and CDR2 is SVGAGI in the germline V gene. The germline V and J ends were trimmed by 0 bases and 3 bases, with 9 bases remaining between them. This CDR3 has 14 amino acids. CDR3 sequence reads: CASSYSIRGYEQYF. The DNA of the CDR3 is TGTGCCAGCAGTTACTCGATTCGGGGCTACGAGCAGTACTTC.

This chain uses TRBV7-8 with TRBJ2-2; no clear D. The CDR3 extends over 14 amino acids. V was trimmed by 5 bases and J by 6 bases, leaving 13 bases between them. Germline-derived CDR1 and CDR2 are SGHVS and FQNEAQ. CDR3 in DNA: TGTGCCAGCAGCACGGGCCCAACCCCCGGGGAGCTGTTTTTT. Its protein product is CASSTGPTPGELFF.

The V gene is TRBV6-5, the J gene TRBJ1-5; D not resolved. Germline CDR1 and CDR2: MNHEY and SVGAGI. The CDR3 is 15 residues long. V was trimmed by 0 bases and J by 4 bases, leaving 10 bases between them. The CDR3 DNA follows: TGTGCCAGCAGTTACTCGAGTGGGCGGAATCAGCCCCAGCATTTT. Translation gives CASSYSSGRNQPQHF.

The chain recombines TRBV28 with TRBJ2-3; the match to TRBD2 covers 13 bases. CDR3 length: 17 amino acids. Germline CDR1 reads MDHEN; CDR2 reads SYDVKM. V gave up 4 bases and J gave up 3 bases; unmatched junction bases: 7. The CDR3 spells CASSSPGLAGVTDTQYF. For the CDR3, the DNA is TGTGCCAGCAGTTCCCCCGGACTAGCGGGAGTAACAGATACGCAGTATTTT.

V is TRBV7-9 and J is TRBJ2-7; 8 positions agree with TRBD1. The CDR3 length is 16 residues. V was clipped by 3 bases and J by 7 bases; unmatched bases: 14. Per germline, CDR1 SEHNR and CDR2 FQNEAQ (reference sequence). The CDR3 region has the DNA TGTGCCAGCAGCTTCGGGGGCAGGGGGCGCTTTAGAGAGCAGTACTTC. Protein: CASSFGGRGRFREQYF. The full variable domain, rest sourced from reference TRBV7-9 and TRBJ2-7, is DTGVSQNPRHKITKRGQNVTFRCDPISEHNRLYWYRQTLGQGPEFLTYFQNEAQLEKSRLLSDRFSAERPKGSFSTLEIQRTEQGDSAMYLCASSFGGRGRFREQYFGPGTRLTVT.